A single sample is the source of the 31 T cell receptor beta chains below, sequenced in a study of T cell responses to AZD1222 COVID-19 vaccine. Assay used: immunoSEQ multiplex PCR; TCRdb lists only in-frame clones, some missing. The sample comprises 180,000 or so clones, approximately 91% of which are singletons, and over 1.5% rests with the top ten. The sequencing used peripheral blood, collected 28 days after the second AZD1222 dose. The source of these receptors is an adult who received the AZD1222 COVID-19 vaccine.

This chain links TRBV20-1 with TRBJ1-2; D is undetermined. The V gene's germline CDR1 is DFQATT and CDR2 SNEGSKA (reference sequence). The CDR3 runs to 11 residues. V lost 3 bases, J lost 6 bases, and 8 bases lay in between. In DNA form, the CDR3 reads TGCAGTGCTAGGACCCGCCATGGCTACACCTTC. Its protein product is CSARTRHGYTF.

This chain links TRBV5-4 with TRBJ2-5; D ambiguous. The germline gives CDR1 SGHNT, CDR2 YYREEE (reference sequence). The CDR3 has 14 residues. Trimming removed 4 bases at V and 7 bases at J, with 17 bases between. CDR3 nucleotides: TGTGCCAGCAGCCTCGATCCCGTCATAACGACCCAGTACTTC. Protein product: CASSLDPVITTQYF.

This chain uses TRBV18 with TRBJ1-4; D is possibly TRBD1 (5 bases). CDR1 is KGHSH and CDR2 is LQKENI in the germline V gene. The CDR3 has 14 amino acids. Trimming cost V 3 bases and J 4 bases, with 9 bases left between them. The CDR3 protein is CASSPGTINEKLFF. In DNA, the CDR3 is TGTGCCAGCTCACCCGGGACTATTAATGAAAAACTGTTTTTT.

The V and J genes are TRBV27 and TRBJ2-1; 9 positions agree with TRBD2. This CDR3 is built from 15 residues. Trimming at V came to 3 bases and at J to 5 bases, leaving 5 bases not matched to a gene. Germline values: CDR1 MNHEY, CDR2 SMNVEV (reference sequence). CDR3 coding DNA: TGTGCCAGCAGTTTGTCAGCGGGGGGACACAATGAGCAGTTCTTC. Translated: CASSLSAGGHNEQFF.

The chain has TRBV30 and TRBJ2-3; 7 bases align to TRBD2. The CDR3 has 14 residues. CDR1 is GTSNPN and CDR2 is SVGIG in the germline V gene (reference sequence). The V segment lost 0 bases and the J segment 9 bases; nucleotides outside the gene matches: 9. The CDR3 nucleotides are TGTGCCTGGAGTGTTCGGCTAGCGGAACCGACGCAGTATTTT. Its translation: CAWSVRLAEPTQYF.

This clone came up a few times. The CDR3 DNA follows: TGTGCCAGCTCACCCACCGGGCCACCGAATTTGGACATCGAGGGTTTAGAACTGTTTTTT. Protein sequence: CASSPTGPPNLDIEGLELFF. The chain employs TRBV18 and TRBJ1-4; possible D gene TRBD1, 5 bases. This CDR3 region has 20 residues. Between the trimmed V and J ends, which lost 3 bases and 12 bases, there was a span of 35 bases. Germline V gives CDR1 KGHSH, CDR2 LQKENI. The full variable domain, its missing parts supplied by reference TRBV18 and TRBJ1-4, is NAGVMQNPRHLVRRRGQEARLRCSPMKGHSHVYWYRQLPEEGLKFMVYLQKENIIDESGMPKERFSAEFPKEGPSILRIQQVVRGDSAAYFCASSPTGPPNLDIEGLELFFGSGTQLSVL.

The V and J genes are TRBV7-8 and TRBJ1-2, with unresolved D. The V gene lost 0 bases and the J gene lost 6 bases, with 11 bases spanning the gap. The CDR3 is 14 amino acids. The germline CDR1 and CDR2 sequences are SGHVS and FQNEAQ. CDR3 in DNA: TGTGCCAGCAGCTTAGCAGGGAGTATAAATGGCTACACCTTC. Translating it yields CASSLAGSINGYTF.

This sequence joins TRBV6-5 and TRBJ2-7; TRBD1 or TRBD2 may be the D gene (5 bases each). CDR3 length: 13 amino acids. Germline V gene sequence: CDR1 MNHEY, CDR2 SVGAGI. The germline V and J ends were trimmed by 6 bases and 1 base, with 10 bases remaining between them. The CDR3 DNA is TGTGCCAGCAGAGAGGGGTCTTCCTACGAGCAGTACTTC. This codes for CASREGSSYEQYF.

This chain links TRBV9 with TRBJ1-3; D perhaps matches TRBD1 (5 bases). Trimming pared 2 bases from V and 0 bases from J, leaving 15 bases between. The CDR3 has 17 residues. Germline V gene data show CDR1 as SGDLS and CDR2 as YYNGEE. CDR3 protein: CASSVADSSSSGNTIYF. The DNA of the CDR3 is TGTGCCAGCAGCGTCGCCGACAGTTCGAGCTCTGGAAACACCATATATTTT.

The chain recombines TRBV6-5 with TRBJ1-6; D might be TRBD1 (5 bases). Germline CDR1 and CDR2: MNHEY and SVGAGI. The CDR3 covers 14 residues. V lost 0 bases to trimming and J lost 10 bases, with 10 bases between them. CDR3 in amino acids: CASSYSRGYSPLHF. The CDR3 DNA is TGTGCCAGCAGTTACTCTAGGGGATACTCACCCCTCCACTTT.

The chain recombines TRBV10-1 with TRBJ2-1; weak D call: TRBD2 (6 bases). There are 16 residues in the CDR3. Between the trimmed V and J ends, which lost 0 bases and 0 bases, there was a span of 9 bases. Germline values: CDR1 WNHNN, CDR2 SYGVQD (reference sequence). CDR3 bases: TGCGCCAGCAGTGAGTCGGCGGGGAGCTCCTACAATGAGCAGTTCTTC. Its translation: CASSESAGSSYNEQFF.

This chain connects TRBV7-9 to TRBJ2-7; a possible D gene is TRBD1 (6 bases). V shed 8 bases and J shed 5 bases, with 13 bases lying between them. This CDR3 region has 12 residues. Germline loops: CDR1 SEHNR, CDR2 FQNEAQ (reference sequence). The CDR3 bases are TGTGCCAGCCAAGGGGGAGAGAACGAGCAGTACTTC. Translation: CASQGGENEQYF.

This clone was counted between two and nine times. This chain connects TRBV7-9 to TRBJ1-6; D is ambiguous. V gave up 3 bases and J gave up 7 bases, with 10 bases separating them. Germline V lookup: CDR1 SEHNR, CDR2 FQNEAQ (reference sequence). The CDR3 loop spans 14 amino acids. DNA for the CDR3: TGTGCCAGCAGCTTGACGGGCGTAAATTCACCCCTCCACTTT. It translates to CASSLTGVNSPLHF.

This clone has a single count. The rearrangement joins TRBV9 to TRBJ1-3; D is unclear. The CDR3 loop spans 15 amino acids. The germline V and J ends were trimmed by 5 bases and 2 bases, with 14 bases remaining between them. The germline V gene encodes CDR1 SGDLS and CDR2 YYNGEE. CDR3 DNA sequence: TGTGCCAGCAGTCACCTCGGATCAACTGGAAACACCATATATTTT. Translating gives CASSHLGSTGNTIYF.

Here the CDR3 DNA reads TGTGCCAGCAGCCCGGGGTCTGGGGTGTACTACGAGCAGTACTTC. The encoded protein is CASSPGSGVYYEQYF. This chain uses TRBV6-5 with TRBJ2-7; D possibly corresponds to TRBD2 (5 bases). Germline V gene lookup returns CDR1 MNHEY and CDR2 SVGAGI. This CDR3 contains 15 residues. Trimming took 6 bases from V and 3 from J, leaving 18 bases between them.

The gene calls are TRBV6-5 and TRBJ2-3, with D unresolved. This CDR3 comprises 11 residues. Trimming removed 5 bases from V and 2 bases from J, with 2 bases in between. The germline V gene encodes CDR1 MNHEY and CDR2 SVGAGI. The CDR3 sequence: CASSNTDTQYF. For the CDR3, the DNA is TGTGCCAGCAGTAACACAGATACGCAGTATTTT.

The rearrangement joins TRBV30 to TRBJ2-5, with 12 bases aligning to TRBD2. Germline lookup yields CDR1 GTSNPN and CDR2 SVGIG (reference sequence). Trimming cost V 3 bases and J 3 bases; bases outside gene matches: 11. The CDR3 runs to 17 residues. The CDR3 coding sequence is TGTGCCTGGAGCGGACTGGCTAGCGGGGGGGCCGAAGAGACCCAGTACTTC. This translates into CAWSGLASGGAEETQYF.

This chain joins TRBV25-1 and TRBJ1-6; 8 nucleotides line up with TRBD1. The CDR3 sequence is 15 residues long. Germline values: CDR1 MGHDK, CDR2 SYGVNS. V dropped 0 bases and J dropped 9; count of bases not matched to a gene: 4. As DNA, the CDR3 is TGTGCCAGCAGTGAATACCGGGACAGGACTTCACCCCTCCACTTT. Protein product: CASSEYRDRTSPLHF.

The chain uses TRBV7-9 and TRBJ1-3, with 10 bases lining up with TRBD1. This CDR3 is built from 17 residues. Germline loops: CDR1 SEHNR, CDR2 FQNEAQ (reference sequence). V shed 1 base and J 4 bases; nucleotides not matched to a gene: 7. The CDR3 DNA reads TGTGCCAGCAGCTTAGGTCAGGGACAGGGGAACGGAAACACCATATATTTT. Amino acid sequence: CASSLGQGQGNGNTIYF.

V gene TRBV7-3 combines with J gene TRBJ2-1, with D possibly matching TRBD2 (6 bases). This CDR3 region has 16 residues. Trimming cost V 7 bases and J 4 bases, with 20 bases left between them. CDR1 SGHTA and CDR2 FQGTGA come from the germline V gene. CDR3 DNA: TGTGCCAGCAATACGTCTTCGGGGGACCCTTACAATGAGCAGTTCTTC. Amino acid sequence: CASNTSSGDPYNEQFF.

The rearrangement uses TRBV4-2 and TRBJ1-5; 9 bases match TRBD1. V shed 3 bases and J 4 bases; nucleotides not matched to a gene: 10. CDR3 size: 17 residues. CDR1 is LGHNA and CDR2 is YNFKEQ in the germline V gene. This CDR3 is CASSQKGQGWGNQPQHF. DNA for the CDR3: TGTGCCAGCAGCCAGAAGGGACAGGGTTGGGGGAATCAGCCCCAGCATTTT.

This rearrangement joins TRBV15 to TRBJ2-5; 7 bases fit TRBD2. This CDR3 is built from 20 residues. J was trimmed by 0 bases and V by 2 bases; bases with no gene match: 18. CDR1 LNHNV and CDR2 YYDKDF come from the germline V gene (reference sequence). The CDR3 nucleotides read TGTGCCACCAGCAGATTTACTAGGGGTTTAGCGCGGGGGTACCAAGAGACCCAGTACTTC. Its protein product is CATSRFTRGLARGYQETQYF.

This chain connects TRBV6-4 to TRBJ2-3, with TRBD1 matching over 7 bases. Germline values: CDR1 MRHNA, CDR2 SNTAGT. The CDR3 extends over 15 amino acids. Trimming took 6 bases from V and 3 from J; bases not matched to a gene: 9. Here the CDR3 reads CASSFEGAGTDTQYF. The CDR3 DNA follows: TGTGCCAGCAGCTTCGAGGGGGCTGGGACAGATACGCAGTATTTT.

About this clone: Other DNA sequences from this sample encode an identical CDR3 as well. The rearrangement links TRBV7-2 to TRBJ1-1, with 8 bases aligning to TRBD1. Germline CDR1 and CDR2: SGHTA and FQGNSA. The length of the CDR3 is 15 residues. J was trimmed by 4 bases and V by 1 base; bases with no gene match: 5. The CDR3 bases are TGTGCCAGCAGCTTAGTTCCAGGGGGCCCCACTGAAGCTTTCTTT. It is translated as CASSLVPGGPTEAFF.

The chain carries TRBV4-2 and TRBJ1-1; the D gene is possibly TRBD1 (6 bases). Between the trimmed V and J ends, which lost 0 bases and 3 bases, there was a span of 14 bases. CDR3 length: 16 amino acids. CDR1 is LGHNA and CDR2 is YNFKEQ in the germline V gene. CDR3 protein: CASSQDPGAGDTEAFF. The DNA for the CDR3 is TGTGCCAGCAGCCAAGATCCGGGGGCAGGTGACACTGAAGCTTTCTTT.

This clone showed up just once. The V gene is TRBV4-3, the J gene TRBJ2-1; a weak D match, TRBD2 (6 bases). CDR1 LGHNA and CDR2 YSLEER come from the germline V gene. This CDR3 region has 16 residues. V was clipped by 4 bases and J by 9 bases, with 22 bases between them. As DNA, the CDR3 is TGCGCCAGCAGCCGCTCGCCGGAGGGTTCCCCCTCTGAGCAGTTCTTC. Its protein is CASSRSPEGSPSEQFF.

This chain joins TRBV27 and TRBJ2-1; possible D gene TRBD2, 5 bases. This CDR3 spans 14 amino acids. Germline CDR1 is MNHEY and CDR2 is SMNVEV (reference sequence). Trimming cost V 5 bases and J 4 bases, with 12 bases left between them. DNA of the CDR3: TGTGCCAGCAGTAGTGGACTGAGATACAATGAGCAGTTCTTC. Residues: CASSSGLRYNEQFF.

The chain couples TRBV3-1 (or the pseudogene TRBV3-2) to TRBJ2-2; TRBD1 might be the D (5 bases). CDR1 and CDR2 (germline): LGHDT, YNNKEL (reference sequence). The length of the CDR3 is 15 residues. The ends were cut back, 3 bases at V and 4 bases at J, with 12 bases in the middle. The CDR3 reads CASSHRRQGTGELFF. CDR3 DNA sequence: TGTGCCAGCAGCCACCGGCGGCAGGGCACCGGGGAGCTGTTTTTT.

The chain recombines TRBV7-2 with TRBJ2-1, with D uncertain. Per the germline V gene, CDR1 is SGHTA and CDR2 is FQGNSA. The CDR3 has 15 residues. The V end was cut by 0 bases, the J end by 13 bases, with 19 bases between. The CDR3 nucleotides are TGTGCCAGCAGCTTAGCGAGGATAGTTAAAGATTCTCAGTTCTTC. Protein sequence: CASSLARIVKDSQFF.

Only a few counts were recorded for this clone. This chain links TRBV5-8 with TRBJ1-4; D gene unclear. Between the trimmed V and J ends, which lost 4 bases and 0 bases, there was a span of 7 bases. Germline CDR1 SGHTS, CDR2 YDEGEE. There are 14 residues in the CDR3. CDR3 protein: CASSPPPTNEKLFF. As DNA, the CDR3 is TGTGCCAGCAGCCCGCCCCCAACTAATGAAAAACTGTTTTTT.

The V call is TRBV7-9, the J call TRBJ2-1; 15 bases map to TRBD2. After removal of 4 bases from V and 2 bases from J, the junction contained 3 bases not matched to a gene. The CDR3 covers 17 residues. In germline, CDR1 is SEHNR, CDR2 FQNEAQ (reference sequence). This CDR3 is CASSSGLAGGPYNEQFF. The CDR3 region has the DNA TGTGCCAGCAGCTCGGGACTAGCGGGGGGTCCCTACAATGAGCAGTTCTTC.